The clone carrying this TCR beta chain occurred many times. Its antigen is still unknown. Study-level results: Tumor memory CD4+ T cell TCR gene usage clustered with blood and lymph node memory CD4+ cells and lymph node naive CD4+ cells. Tumor Tregs overlapped most with tumor, then blood, naive CD4+ cells.

After constant-region reverse-primer amplification, full-length variable regions underwent semi-nested PCR with Nested Universal Primer A. TCRdb reanalysed the 5' RACE reads using MiXCR and keeps one entry per CDR3 protein. There are approximately 50,000 distinct CDR3 sequences in the sample; around 21% occur only once, and about 2.9% lies in the top ten. Tregs were sorted as CD4+CD25+CD127-/low cells. Trimming pared 4 bases from V and 8 bases from J, leaving 14 bases between. CDR1 is SGHTA, CDR2 FQGNSA, per germline. CDR3 length: 13 amino acids. This TCR was recovered from a female donor with breast cancer. The sequenced material came from tumor-infiltrating Tregs sorted from the breast tumor. The chain is built from TRBV7-2 and TRBJ1-2, with unresolved D. The CDR3 reads CASSSSVRSGYTF. CDR3 nucleotide sequence: TGTGCCAGCAGCTCCTCGGTGAGGAGCGGCTACACCTTC.